Each of the 21 T cell receptor beta chains below was sequenced from the same sample in a study of blood T cell repertoires in COVID-19. Profiled with immunoSEQ multiplex PCR; TCRdb holds only in-frame clones, not every one. The table shows some 240,000 clones, with approximately 90% occurring only once. Source material: peripheral blood. The receptors were sampled from a man between 60 and 75 years old who had recovered from COVID-19.

The chain employs TRBV6-5 and TRBJ1-5; D not resolved. Trimming removed 5 bases at V and 5 bases at J, with 16 bases between. Germline V gene data show CDR1 as MNHEY and CDR2 as SVGAGI. CDR3 length: 15 residues. CDR3 region: CASSNTVGWDQPQHF. The CDR3 DNA reads TGTGCCAGCAGTAATACAGTGGGCTGGGATCAGCCCCAGCATTTT.

The chain employs TRBV6-6 and TRBJ2-1; possible D gene TRBD1, 5 bases. V lost 10 bases, J lost 0 bases, and 16 bases lay in between. This CDR3 is 15 amino acids long. Per the germline V gene, CDR1 is MNHNY and CDR2 is SVGAGI (reference sequence). CDR3 residues: CATTYQGSSYNEQFF. The CDR3 DNA follows: TGTGCCACTACCTATCAGGGAAGCTCCTACAATGAGCAGTTCTTC.

The CDR3 region has the DNA TGTGCCACCAGTGATTTTGCGGGGGCCCCCACAGATACGCAGTATTTT. It yields the protein CATSDFAGAPTDTQYF. The J gene is TRBJ2-3, the V gene TRBV24-1, with a weak D call TRBD2 (7 bases). The CDR3 is made up of 16 amino acids. With 1 base removed from V and 2 bases from J, the gap between germline ends came to 12 bases. In germline, CDR1 is KGHDR, CDR2 SFDVKD.

For the CDR3, the DNA is TGTGCCAGCAGTTTATCGAGGAACACCGGGGAGCTGTTTTTT. This codes for CASSLSRNTGELFF. This chain uses TRBV27 with TRBJ2-2; D remains ambiguous. The V and J ends lost 0 bases and 1 base respectively, with 3 bases between them. Germline V lookup: CDR1 MNHEY, CDR2 SMNVEV (reference sequence). CDR3 length equals 14 residues.

In its sample, this clone was seen a few times. The chain uses TRBV5-4 and TRBJ2-7; 11 bases are shared with TRBD2. Trimming removed 5 bases from V and 3 bases from J; junction bases left unmatched: 7. CDR1 and CDR2 from the germline V gene are SGHNT and YYREEE (reference sequence). This CDR3 comprises 15 residues. The CDR3 region has the DNA TGTGCCAGCAGTCCCACCGGGACTAGCGGCTACGAGCAGTACTTC. Translated: CASSPTGTSGYEQYF.

The J gene is TRBJ2-2, the V gene TRBV24-1; 9 nucleotides match TRBD1. CDR1 and CDR2 from the germline V gene are KGHDR and SFDVKD. After removal of 3 bases from V and 1 base from J, the junction contained 2 bases not matched to a gene. The CDR3 loop spans 16 amino acids. This chain's CDR3 is CATSDMGQGNTGELFF. The DNA for the CDR3 is TGTGCCACCAGTGATATGGGACAGGGGAACACCGGGGAGCTGTTTTTT.

The chain uses TRBV20-1 and TRBJ1-2; no clear D gene. Trimming took 3 bases from V and 8 from J, leaving 16 bases between them. Germline assignment: CDR1 DFQATT and CDR2 SNEGSKA (reference sequence). This CDR3 comprises 13 residues. The CDR3 is CSASLGWGGGYTF. In DNA form, the CDR3 reads TGCAGTGCTAGTCTCGGGTGGGGAGGAGGCTACACCTTC.

V is TRBV4-2 and J is TRBJ2-7; no clear D gene. The CDR3 covers 15 residues. V lost 4 bases and J 2 bases, leaving 15 bases between the germline ends. Germline lookup yields CDR1 LGHNA and CDR2 YNFKEQ. The CDR3 bases are TGTGCCAGCAGCCCTTCGCTACAGAGCCCCTACGAGCAGTACGTC. This gives the protein CASSPSLQSPYEQYV.

The chain links TRBV5-4 to TRBJ1-5, with 10 bases identical to TRBD1. The CDR3 loop spans 15 amino acids. Per germline, CDR1 SGHNT and CDR2 YYREEE (reference sequence). V was clipped by 5 bases and J by 7 bases; unmatched bases: 9. Written as DNA, the CDR3 is TGTGCCAGCAGTACCGGGACAGGGGATGGGCAGCCCCAGCATTTT. This encodes CASSTGTGDGQPQHF.

The chain is built from TRBV7-2 and TRBJ1-6; 8 bases fit TRBD1. With 3 bases clipped from V and 0 bases from J, the junction kept 4 bases outside the gene matches. The CDR3 spans 17 residues. The germline CDR1 and CDR2 sequences are SGHTA and FQGNSA. The CDR3 bases are TGTGCCAGCAGCTTCGCCGGGACAGGCTCCTATAATTCACCCCTCCACTTT. It translates to CASSFAGTGSYNSPLHF.

The rearrangement joins TRBV9 to TRBJ2-5, with a possible D match to TRBD2 (7 bases). This CDR3 spans 15 amino acids. Trimming left V 3 bases short and J 4 bases short, with 16 bases between. CDR1 is SGDLS, CDR2 YYNGEE, per germline. This CDR3 is CASSGGPGGRETQYF. The CDR3 DNA reads TGTGCCAGCAGCGGCGGGCCCGGGGGGCGAGAGACCCAGTACTTC.

V gene TRBV10-1 combines with J gene TRBJ2-2, with 9 positions matching TRBD1. This CDR3 contains 16 residues. Trimming at V came to 2 bases and at J to 5 bases, leaving 6 bases not matched to a gene. Germline assignment: CDR1 WNHNN and CDR2 SYGVQD (reference sequence). The CDR3 sequence: CASSETGTGRTGELFF. CDR3 in DNA: TGCGCCAGCAGTGAGACCGGGACAGGGAGGACCGGGGAGCTGTTTTTT.

This rearrangement joins TRBV6-1 to TRBJ1-5, with 8 bases fitting TRBD1. Unmatched junction bases numbered 4, after V lost 3 bases and J lost 0 bases. CDR1 and CDR2 from the germline V gene are MNHNS and SASEGT. The CDR3 sequence is 16 residues long. CDR3 nucleotides: TGTGCCAGCAGTGAGAGGACAGGGTATAGCAATCAGCCCCAGCATTTT. It is translated as CASSERTGYSNQPQHF.

The chain recombines TRBV9 with TRBJ1-1; TRBD1 might be the D (6 bases). Deletions cut 3 bases from V and 3 bases from J, with 9 bases between. Germline assignment: CDR1 SGDLS and CDR2 YYNGEE. The CDR3 is made up of 13 amino acids. In DNA form, the CDR3 reads TGTGCCAGCAGCGGAACAGGGCACACTGAAGCTTTCTTT. It encodes CASSGTGHTEAFF.

The rearrangement links TRBV10-3 to TRBJ2-2; possible D gene TRBD1, 7 bases. Trimming took off 6 bases at V and 7 bases at J, with 18 bases between the two ends. Per the germline V gene, CDR1 is ENHRY and CDR2 is SYGVKD. CDR3 size: 15 residues. The CDR3 sequence is CAIRRLGQDVGELFF. The CDR3 DNA sequence: TGTGCCATCAGGAGACTAGGACAGGACGTCGGGGAGCTGTTTTTT.

A single count supports this clone. This chain joins TRBV6-5 and TRBJ1-3, with TRBD1 as a possible D gene (6 bases). Germline V gene sequence: CDR1 MNHEY, CDR2 SVGAGI. V lost 0 bases and J lost 4, with 13 bases in between. This CDR3 is built from 16 residues. In DNA form, the CDR3 reads TGTGCCAGCAGTTACTCGAGGCCAGGGGTGGGAAACACCATATATTTT. Its translation: CASSYSRPGVGNTIYF.

This chain connects TRBV7-9 to TRBJ1-4; TRBD1 aligns across 7 bases. There are 16 residues in the CDR3. The germline gives CDR1 SEHNR, CDR2 FQNEAQ (reference sequence). J gave up 7 bases and V 2 bases, and 10 bases lay outside the gene matches. The CDR3 region has the DNA TGTGCCAGCAGCTTACGCCGGGACAGAGGTACTGAAAAACTGTTTTTT. It translates to CASSLRRDRGTEKLFF.

The rearrangement links TRBV5-1 to TRBJ2-5; TRBD1 matches 8 bases. Looked up from germline, CDR1 is SGHRS and CDR2 is YFSETQ. V was clipped by 2 bases and J by 9 bases; unmatched bases: 12. This CDR3 has 15 residues. The CDR3 here is CASSFVGQGYLAQYF. The CDR3 bases are TGCGCCAGCAGCTTCGTTGGACAGGGATATTTGGCCCAGTACTTC.

This clone was observed once. This chain uses TRBV7-6 with TRBJ2-3; 9 bases are a match to TRBD2. The CDR3 is 15 amino acids. CDR1 SGHVS and CDR2 FNYEAQ come from the germline V gene. Trimming removed 4 bases from V and 3 bases from J; junction bases left unmatched: 5. Written as DNA, the CDR3 is TGTGCCAGCAGCTCCTTCGCGGGGGGGACAGATACGCAGTATTTT. It yields the protein CASSSFAGGTDTQYF. Full variable domain (outside the CDR3, taken from reference TRBV7-6 and TRBJ2-3): GAGVSQSPRYKVTKRGQDVALRCDPISGHVSLYWYRQALGQGPEFLTYFNYEAQQDKSGLPNDRFSAERPEGSISTLTIQRTEQRDSAMYRCASSSFAGGTDTQYFGPGTRLTVL.

V and J are TRBV18 and TRBJ2-7, with 7 positions matching TRBD1. Germline V lookup: CDR1 KGHSH, CDR2 LQKENI. This CDR3 has 16 residues. V was pared by 5 bases and J by 2 bases, with 12 bases of the junction left unmatched. The CDR3 reads CASSSSTRDSTYEQYF. CDR3 DNA: TGTGCCAGCTCATCCTCTACCCGGGACAGCACCTACGAGCAGTACTTC.

The chain combines TRBV19 with TRBJ1-1; maybe TRBD1 (5 bases). The CDR3 totals 15 residues. V gave up 3 bases and J gave up 11 bases, with 22 bases separating them. In germline, CDR1 is LNHDA, CDR2 SQIVND (reference sequence). CDR3 nucleotide sequence: TGTGCCAGTAGTATCTCTCCGAGGCTGTACCAGGGTGCTTTCTTT. Its translation is CASSISPRLYQGAFF.